This TCR beta chain was sequenced for a study of beta chain features in type 1 diabetes. Background on the study: Examination covered roughly 100,000,000 sorted cells spanning all samples. Study observations and caveats: Sampled from patients, naive, central memory and Treg TCRB repertoires appeared more similar than those sampled from healthy donors. Type 1 diabetes patients showed a moderate but significant shortening of TCRB CDR3s in all four CD4+ subsets.

The whole isolated RNA underwent reverse transcription, so sequencing captured expressed TCRB transcripts. The assay was immunoSEQ multiplex PCR, and TCRdb's table has in-frame clones only and misses some. The sample records 640,000 or so clones, roughly 12% being singletons. A CD45RO/CCR7/CD25/CD127/CD95/CD27 panel sorted naive, central memory, regulatory and stem cell-like memory CD4+ cells. With respect to this clone: No antigen is known for it.

This CDR3 is 16 amino acids long. Germline assignment: CDR1 MNHEY and CDR2 SMNVEV (reference sequence). The V end lost 8 bases, the J end lost 4 bases, and 23 bases lay between the germline ends. This TCR was recovered from a man aged 18-30 years with type 1 diabetes. V is TRBV27 and J is TRBJ1-1; no reliable D call. The sequenced sample consisted of naive CD4+ T cells from blood. CDR3 sequence: CASPPRILGRATEAFF. CDR3 nucleotides: TGTGCCAGCCCTCCCCGTATCCTGGGAAGGGCCACTGAAGCTTTCTTT.